The sequence of this TCR beta chain was determined in a study of blood T cell repertoires in COVID-19. Whole-study context: Acute and convalescent COVID-19 specimens originated in the United States, Italy and Spain. PBMCs, B-cell-depleted T cells, or T cells provided the cDNA or gDNA that made up the material.

CDR3 length: 15 residues. Germline values: CDR1 SEHNR, CDR2 FQNEAQ (reference sequence). J lost 1 base, V lost 5 bases, and 4 bases had no gene match. In the original workflow: Estimation of nucleated cell counts relied on the amplification of reference gene primers. TCRdb keeps only in-frame clones here, not all; method: immunoSEQ multiplex PCR. The DNA was the basis for D and trimming; V, J and clone size are from that table. The sample records about 230,000 clones, roughly 81% being singletons. The TCR originated in a man in his forties with acute or convalescent COVID-19. The chain is built from TRBV7-9 and TRBJ1-1; 10 positions agree with TRBD1. The sample was peripheral blood. This CDR3 reads CASSLRQGANTEAFF. The DNA of the CDR3 is TGTGCCAGCAGCCTAAGACAGGGGGCGAACACTGAAGCTTTCTTT.